This record covers a single TCR beta chain. This entry is derived from a study of blood T cell repertoires in COVID-19. Study-wide context: Acute and convalescent COVID-19 specimens originated in the United States, Italy and Spain. Sample material is recorded as cDNA or gDNA derived from T cells, B-cell-depleted T cells, or PBMCs.

Using immunoSEQ multiplex PCR, the repertoire was profiled, and TCRdb retains in-frame clones only, with some absent. The table shows under 250,000 clones, with just under 85% occurring only once. This CDR3 region has 15 residues. V lost 6 bases and J lost 6; bases outside the gene matches: 4. Germline V CDR1 and CDR2: MNHEY, SVGAGI. The source is a woman aged 55-70 years with active or convalescent COVID-19. Sequencing input: peripheral blood. The chain employs TRBV6-5 and TRBJ2-1; 14 bases agree with TRBD2. The CDR3 DNA is TGTGCCAGCAGCCCGGGACTAGCGGGAGTCAATGAGCAGTTCTTC. Translation: CASSPGLAGVNEQFF.